The sequence of this T cell receptor beta chain was determined in a study of blood T cell repertoires in COVID-19. TCRdb's table, derived via immunoSEQ multiplex PCR, lists solely in-frame clones and lacks some. The sample lists 260,000 or so clones; 83% were seen once. The CDR3 runs to 15 residues. The ends lost 2 bases at V and 6 bases at J; junction bases unmatched: 4. Germline values: CDR1 SGHNT, CDR2 YYREEE (reference sequence). This chain uses TRBV5-4 with TRBJ2-1, with 11 nucleotides matching TRBD2. The source of this sequence is a middle-aged woman who had been exposed to COVID-19. Input material: PBMCs or T cells enriched from blood (not recorded which). CDR3 nucleotides: TGTGCCAGCAGCTTAACTAGCGGGGGTCCCAATGAGCAGTTCTTC. This sequence encodes CASSLTSGGPNEQFF.